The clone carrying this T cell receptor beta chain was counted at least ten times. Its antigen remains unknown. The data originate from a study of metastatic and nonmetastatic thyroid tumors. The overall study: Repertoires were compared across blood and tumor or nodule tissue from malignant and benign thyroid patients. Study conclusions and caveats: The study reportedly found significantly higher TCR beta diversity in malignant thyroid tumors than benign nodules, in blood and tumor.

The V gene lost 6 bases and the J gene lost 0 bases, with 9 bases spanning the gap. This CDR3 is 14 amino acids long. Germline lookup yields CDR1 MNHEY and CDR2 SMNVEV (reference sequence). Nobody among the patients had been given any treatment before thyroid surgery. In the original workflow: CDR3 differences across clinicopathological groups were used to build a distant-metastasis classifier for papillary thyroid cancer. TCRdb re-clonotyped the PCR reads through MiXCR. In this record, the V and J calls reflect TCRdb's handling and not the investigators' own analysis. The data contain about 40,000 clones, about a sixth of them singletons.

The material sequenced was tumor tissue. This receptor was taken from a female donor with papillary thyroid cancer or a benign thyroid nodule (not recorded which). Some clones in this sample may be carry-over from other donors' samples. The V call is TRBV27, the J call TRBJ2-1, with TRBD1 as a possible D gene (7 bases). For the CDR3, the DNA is TGTGCCAGCAGGCAGGGGGGCTCCTACAATGAGCAGTTCTTC. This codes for CASRQGGSYNEQFF.